One T cell receptor beta chain is described in this entry. Its target is not known. Clones were read by immunoSEQ multiplex PCR, and TCRdb kept only the in-frame ones, dropping some. The table lists approximately 330,000 clones, around four fifths of them singletons. The sample comes from a study of shared clonotypes between healthy human individuals. Study-wide results and limits: Memory subsets had estimated richness that was generally smaller than that of naive subsets. Sequencing depth was a factor that was expected to affect clonotype sharing among donors. Rarefaction curves obtained for sorted subsets showed sequencing incomplete despite large depth.

The CDR3 has 14 amino acids. Germline assignment: CDR1 SNHLY and CDR2 FYNNEI. V trimming: 10 bases; J trimming: 3 bases; junction bases outside the gene matches: 10. The gene calls are TRBV2 and TRBJ1-2; 8 bases match TRBD1. Sequenced sample: memory CD4+ T cells sorted from blood. Noted subset: CD45RA-negative fraction. The TCR comes from a man aged 30 to 39 in good health. CDR3 nucleotides: TGTGCCACCGGACAGGGAAAATCCCACTATGGCTACACCTTC. Protein product: CATGQGKSHYGYTF.